The T cell receptor beta chain described here comes from a study of Graves' ophthalmopathy and Graves' hyperthyroidism. Researchers took RNA transcripts and amplified TCR beta CDR3 regions from them. The library came from an HTBI-primed first-round RT-PCR and a second-round multiplex PCR. A single record per CDR3 protein comes from TCRdb applying MiXCR to the multiplex PCR reads. The data hold about 1.2 million distinct CDR3 sequences, with 35% to 40% observed a single time. Germline V gives CDR1 SGHTA, CDR2 FQGNSA. The V segment lost 4 bases and the J segment 11 bases; nucleotides outside the gene matches: 9. This CDR3 has 14 amino acids.

The V call is TRBV7-2, the J call TRBJ1-2; TRBD1 agrees at 11 bases. The sequenced sample was peripheral blood or thyroid tissue (not recorded which). This clonotype was sampled from an adult man with Graves' hyperthyroidism. This CDR3 is CASSWPGQGGGYTF. The CDR3 DNA reads as TGTGCCAGCAGCTGGCCGGGACAGGGGGGAGGATACACCTTC.